Listed below are T cell receptor beta chains from one sample, sequenced in a study of chemoradiotherapy in HPV16-positive cancers. TCRdb keeps only in-frame clones here, not all; method: immunoSEQ multiplex PCR. The sample carries tens of thousands of clones, around 94% recorded once. The sample was acquired from a patient who underwent chemoradiotherapy. The receptor source for this set is a human donor with HPV-associated anogenital cancer. CDR3s include the opening cysteine and the closing phenylalanine or tryptophan. D genes are given only for firm matches. The size field is filled for only some rows; it gives once, few, many or a size class.

>-|TRBV7-2|TRBJ2-1|-
CASSLGQNNEQFF
TGTGCCAGCAGCTTGGGCCAGAACAATGAGCAGTTCTTC
>-|TRBV6-6|TRBJ1-4|-
CASSYGVTTNEKLFF
TGTGCCAGCAGTTATGGAGTCACAACTAATGAAAAACTGTTTTTT
>-|TRBV7-2|TRBJ1-2|-
CASSLDGKGYTF
TGTGCCAGCAGCTTAGATGGGAAGGGCTACACCTTC
>TRBD2|TRBV9|TRBJ2-1|-
CASGGLAAIPGGEQFF
TGTGCCAGCGGCGGACTAGCGGCAATCCCTGGTGGGGAGCAGTTCTTC
>TRBD1|TRBV5-6|TRBJ2-1|-
CASSSTGVYSYNEQFF
TGTGCCAGCAGCTCAACAGGGGTCTACTCCTACAATGAGCAGTTCTTC
>TRBD2|TRBV5-1|TRBJ2-7|-
CASSIAGTSGSYEQYF
TGCGCCAGCAGCATAGCCGGGACTAGCGGGTCCTACGAGCAGTACTTC
>-|TRBV7-8|TRBJ2-6|-
CASSLEGQGIAGANVLTF
TGTGCCAGCAGCCTTGAGGGGCAGGGGATTGCTGGGGCCAACGTCCTGACTTTC
>-|TRBV19|TRBJ2-5|-
CASSIAARGTETQYF
TGTGCCAGTAGTATAGCGGCCAGGGGCACAGAGACCCAGTACTTC
>-|TRBV7-2|TRBJ2-7|-
CASSLVVLEKDEQYF
TGTGCCAGCAGCTTAGTCGTTTTAGAAAAGGACGAGCAGTACTTC
>TRBD2|TRBV9|TRBJ2-1|few
CASSVRSGGRRNEQFF
TGTGCCAGCAGCGTTAGGAGCGGGGGGCGGAGAAATGAGCAGTTCTTC
>-|TRBV13|TRBJ2-7|-
CASSLGLDLEYEQYF
TGTGCCAGCAGCTTAGGGCTGGATCTAGAATACGAGCAGTACTTC
>TRBD1|TRBV5-4|TRBJ1-1|-
CASSGLTGTGFGVGTEAFF
TGTGCCAGCAGCGGATTAACCGGGACAGGGTTTGGGGTGGGGACTGAAGCTTTCTTT
>-|TRBV25-1|TRBJ2-3|-
CASRSVLGRELTDTQYF
TGTGCCAGCAGATCGGTACTAGGACGGGAGCTCACAGATACGCAGTATTTT
>-|TRBV6-5|TRBJ1-6|-
CASSYSLQLNSPLHF
TGTGCCAGCAGTTACTCGCTCCAGCTTAATTCACCCCTCCACTTT
>-|TRBV19|TRBJ1-4|-
CASSIASKTLTNEKLFF
TGTGCCAGTAGTATAGCATCGAAGACCCTCACTAATGAAAAACTGTTTTTT
>TRBD1|TRBV11-2|TRBJ1-2|once
CASSLDRGGGYTF
TGTGCCAGCAGCCTTGACAGGGGGGGTGGCTACACCTTC
>-|TRBV18|TRBJ2-5|-
CASSLGLGETQYF
TGTGCCAGCTCACTGGGACTGGGAGAGACCCAGTACTTC